This T cell receptor beta chain was profiled in a study of T cell clusters in autoimmune cytopenias (dated by TCRdb to between 2018 and 2021). About the full investigation: The median TRB sequencing depth was just over 50,000 reads per sample, and the median number of distinct TRB clonotypes was about 2,200 per sample. In autoimmune cytopenia patients, peripheral blood TRB and IGH repertoires were sequenced during active disease and over treatment follow-up, together with healthy, CLL and autoimmune hepatitis controls. The goal of the study was to determine whether autoimmune cytopenia patients have a disease-specific immune repertoire signature that could serve as a blood-based biomarker. Study-wide conclusions, independent of this receptor: The T cell clusters were defined in silico only, and their functional role remained to be validated experimentally. The cluster-lack signature was not seen for secondary cytopenia versus CLL, apparently masked by the dominant lymphoma-associated repertoire. A lack of physiological T cell clusters in primary autoimmune cytopenia patients was suggested by GLIPH, as 51 clusters were found to be exclusive to healthy donors versus about 16 exclusive to patients. The TRB repertoire shifts, including less even repertoires in secondary cytopenia and CLL, mostly reflected lymphoma bias and not autoimmunity. Healthy donors had almost three times as many exclusive TRB clusters as active autoimmune hepatitis patients, a finding consistent with an autoimmunity-wide signature.

TRB rearrangements were amplified by multiplex PCR following a touch-down protocol, with the TRB-A and TRB-B primer pools mixed in one tube. Illumina adapters and sample indices were added to the amplicons through two consecutive PCR reactions using Phusion HS II polymerase. The amplicons were purified from gel with the NucleoSpin Gel and PCR Clean-up kit, after which the amplicons were quantified by Qubit and checked for quality on an Agilent 2100 Bioanalyzer. Sequencing of the libraries was performed on an Illumina MiSeq with 600-cycle, single-indexed, paired-end runs. The original pipeline was this. TRB reads were aligned and assembled with MiXCR version 2.1.12 using the default MiXCR reference library. A clone was defined by each unique CDR3 nucleotide sequence, and the analysis included only productive sequences supported by at least two reads. To assess repertoire diversity, an R script computed alpha-parameterized diversity profiles (alpha 0 to 5), which included the Shannon (alpha 1) and Simpson (alpha 2) indices. Combinatorial TRB VJ usage was calculated with the tcR package and was compared between cohorts by principal component analysis performed with ade4. GLIPH clustering of TCRbeta CDR3s was carried out on cohort pairs matched by age and read depth, and cluster frequencies were compared by Wilcoxon test. Reprocessed by TCRdb, the reads give a single entry per CDR3 protein sequence, without DNA. V and J calls and clone size were set by TCRdb, not the authors. The record for this sample contains approximately 3,100 distinct CDR3 sequences. 4.5% to 5% of the sample goes to the ten largest clones.

For each sample, TRB amplification used 250 ng of peripheral blood genomic DNA, equal to 35,000 to 45,000 genome equivalents. A word on this clonotype: This clone's antigen is unknown.

Sequences MNHEY (CDR1) and SMNVEV (CDR2) are obtained from the germline V gene (reference sequence). The CDR3 measures 13 amino acids from cysteine to phenylalanine. DNA for this receptor is not on file. Here the chain combines TRBV27 and TRBJ1-2; TCRdb's D call, TRBD1, is unchecked because there is no DNA. The sequence derives from a human donor with an autoimmune cytopenia or autoimmune hepatitis (not recorded which). Sequenced sample: peripheral blood. CDR3 reads: CASSRRGLGGYTF.